Each of the 2 T cell receptor beta chains below was sequenced from the same sample in a study of cytomegalovirus exposure and HLA in healthy donors. The data were produced by immunoSEQ multiplex PCR, yet TCRdb's version contains in-frame clones alone and is incomplete. The table has roughly 150,000 clones, approximately 84% seen once; the top ten hold about 32%. The sample consisted of PBMCs. Receptors originate from a man aged 25 to 45 in good health and CMV-seropositive.

The V and J genes are TRBV7-3 and TRBJ2-1, with TRBD2 identical over 7 bases. The CDR3 is made up of 14 amino acids. CDR1 SGHTA and CDR2 FQGTGA come from the germline V gene. Trimming removed 0 bases from V and 9 bases from J; junction bases left unmatched: 5. The CDR3 here is CASSLTGGLSEQFF. The CDR3 DNA follows: TGTGCCAGCAGCTTAACGGGGGGGTTGAGTGAGCAGTTCTTC.

The chain links TRBV5-1 to TRBJ2-3, with 10 bases aligning to TRBD2. Germline CDR1 reads SGHRS; CDR2 reads YFSETQ. The CDR3 spans 17 residues. With V trimmed by 5 bases and J by 5 bases, 14 bases remained unmatched. CDR3 bases: TGCGCCAGCAGACAAGGACTAGCGGCAACCTCAGGAGATACGCAGTATTTT. Amino acid sequence: CASRQGLAATSGDTQYF. The full variable domain, with the rest looked up from reference TRBV5-1 and TRBJ2-3, is KAGVTQTPRYLIKTRGQQVTLSCSPISGHRSVSWYQQTPGQGLQFLFEYFSETQRNKGNFPGRFSGRQFSNSRSEMNVSTLELGDSALYLCASRQGLAATSGDTQYFGPGTRLTVL.